This T cell receptor (beta chain) was observed in a study of T cells in Graves' hyperthyroidism and ophthalmopathy (dated 2019 in TCRdb). General notes on the study: Peripheral blood was collected at initial diagnosis, before any treatment. To identify TCR V-J signatures that set the groups apart, the researchers used a discovery cohort of approximately 98 patients, made up of 43 with Graves' ophthalmopathy and approximately 57 with stable Graves' hyperthyroidism. Whether ophthalmopathy could be predicted prospectively was tested in an independent validation cohort made up of fewer than 20 hyperthyroidism patients plus 17 patients who later progressed to ophthalmopathy. For training and testing, the roughly 97 patients in the discovery cohort were randomly divided in a 7:3 ratio. The study also compared thyroid tissue and blood T-cell repertoires from 6 or 7 Graves' hyperthyroidism patients. After blood sampling, hyperthyroidism patients were treated with methimazole at a starting dose of 30 mg daily, and ophthalmopathy patients were treated with high-dose intravenous methylprednisolone. The paper describes TCR Vbeta CDR3 sequencing of 140 or so peripheral blood samples, made up of 43 ophthalmopathy patients, roughly 72 hyperthyroidism patients and approximately 17 progressor patients.

As concerns this clonotype: The clone's antigen remains unknown. This may stem from a read error, because a much larger clone lies one nucleotide away.

Ophthalmopathy patients had moderately to severely active disease, Clinical Activity Score of at least 3, NOSPECS grade of at least 4, and duration under 3 months. The study excluded patients with uncontrolled infections, other autoimmune diseases, pregnancy or lactation. Diagnoses were based on clinical symptoms, serum thyroxine and TRAb, thyroid ultrasound and orbital computed tomography. Ficoll-Paque density gradient centrifugation was used to isolate PBMCs from under 11 ml of fresh peripheral blood. Total RNA was extracted with Trizol reagent, and quality was checked on an Agilent 2100 Bioanalyzer. Here is what the overall study found, with its caveats: A model built on a 13 V-J signature distinguished ophthalmopathy from stable hyperthyroidism, reaching 85% to 90% sensitivity and under 84% specificity in cross-validation and 80%/75% in testing. Blood samples also contained most of the expanded thyroid clonotypes (frequency above 0.001), which suggests that blood repertoires may reflect thyroid immune responses. During validation, the model predicted progression to ophthalmopathy a median of about 6.5 months ahead of onset, with around 70% sensitivity and about 72% specificity. Sample size was not statistically predetermined, and blinding of investigators to group allocation was not performed.

TCR beta CDR3 regions were amplified from RNA transcripts. A first-round RT-PCR of the TCR CDR3 used the HTBI primer set with the Qiagen OneStep RT-PCR kit. A second multiplex PCR round built the libraries, followed by size selection and purification. Paired-end sequencing of the libraries was performed with 100 bp reads on an Illumina HiSeq2000. The authors processed their data as follows. Raw data were processed with SOAPnuke, discarding reads with adapters, uncalled bases, mean Phred below 15, or no exact constant-primer or identifier match. High-quality paired reads were merged using COPE v1.2.5, and each unique nucleotide sequence was defined as a clonotype. MiTCR v1.1 was used to align clonotypes to the IMGT TRBV, TRBD and TRBJ reference segments. Analysis was restricted to V-J combinations with a frequency above 0.0001, which covered about 99% of repertoires. The TCS score was defined as F50 (clonal expansion) divided by E x V (chaos), with BLOSUM62-based TCRdist calculated between CDR3 peptides within each V-J. Welch's t-statistics and random forest reduced several hundred V-J features to 13, which were used in a naive Bayes classifier (R e1071). TCRdb handled the public reads itself, with Q25 trimming in fastp and clone calling in MiXCR, and kept productive beta chains. A single entry per CDR3 protein holds the most common genes and DNA from its merged rows. In this record, the V and J calls reflect TCRdb's handling and not the investigators' own analysis. Present in this sample are approximately 600,000 distinct CDR3 sequences, more than 20% of which were seen just once. The ten largest account for more than 30% of the sample.

The germline V gene gives CDR1 as SGHTA and CDR2 as FQGTGA. Ends trimmed: V by 1 base, J by 5 bases; bases unmatched to a gene: 3. The CDR3, cysteine through phenylalanine, is 15 amino acids long. The entry retains the CDR3 DNA only, 45 bases that are in frame from base 1. The chain is encoded by TRBV7-3 joined to TRBJ2-1, with 9 junctional bases fitting TRBD2. The source is a man under 40 with Graves' ophthalmopathy. Sequencing input: blood. The DNA is as follows: TGTGCCAGCAGCTTAATGTCTAGCGGGGACAATGAGCAGTTCTTC. The resulting protein is CASSLMSSGDNEQFF. The variable domain in full, with residues beyond the CDR3 obtained from the reference TRBV7-3 and TRBJ2-1 genes, is GAGVSQTPSNKVTEKGKYVELRCDPISGHTALYWYRQSLGQGPEFLIYFQGTGAADDSGLPNDRFFAVRPEGSVSTLKIQRTERGDSAVYLCASSLMSSGDNEQFFGPGTRLTVL.